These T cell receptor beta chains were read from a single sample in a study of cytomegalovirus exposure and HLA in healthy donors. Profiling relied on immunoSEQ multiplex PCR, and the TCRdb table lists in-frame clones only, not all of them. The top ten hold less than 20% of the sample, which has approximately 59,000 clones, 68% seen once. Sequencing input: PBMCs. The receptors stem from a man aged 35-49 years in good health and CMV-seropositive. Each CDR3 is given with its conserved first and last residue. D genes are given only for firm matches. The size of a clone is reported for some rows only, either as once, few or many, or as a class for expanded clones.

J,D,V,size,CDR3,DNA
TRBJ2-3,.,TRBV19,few,CASSALRGETDTQYF,TGTGCCAGTAGTGCTCTCAGGGGGGAAACAGATACGCAGTATTTT
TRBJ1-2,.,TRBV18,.,CASFAGISNYGYTF,TGTGCCAGTTTCGCAGGGATTTCTAACTATGGCTACACCTTC
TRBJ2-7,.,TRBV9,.,CASSEGDGVTYEQYF,TGTGCCAGCAGCGAGGGGGACGGTGTAACCTACGAGCAGTACTTC
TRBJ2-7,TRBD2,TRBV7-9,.,CASSQGNSGRTEQYF,TGCGCCAGCAGCCAAGGAAATAGCGGGAGGACCGAGCAGTACTTC
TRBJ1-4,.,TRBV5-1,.,CASSFGGSNEKLFF,TGCGCCAGCAGCTTCGGGGGTTCTAATGAAAAACTGTTTTTT
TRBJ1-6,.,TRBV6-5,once,CASSQGNSPLHF,TGTGCCAGCAGTCAGGGTAATTCACCCCTCCACTTT
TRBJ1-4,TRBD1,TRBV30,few,CAWSLTGRGEKLFF,TGTGCCTGGAGCTTGACAGGGCGAGGGGAAAAACTGTTTTTT
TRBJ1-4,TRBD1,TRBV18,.,CASSSGTGGRRLFF,TGTGCCAGCTCCTCCGGGACAGGGGGACGCAGACTGTTTTTT
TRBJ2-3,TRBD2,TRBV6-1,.,CASSEGGSGGADTQYF,TGTGCCAGCAGTGAAGGAGGTAGCGGGGGGGCAGATACGCAGTATTTT
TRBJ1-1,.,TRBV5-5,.,CASSFIVSSGTEAFF,TGTGCCAGCAGCTTTATAGTGTCGTCCGGGACTGAAGCTTTCTTT
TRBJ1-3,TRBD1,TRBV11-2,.,CASSFWDRGSGNTIYF,TGTGCCAGCAGCTTCTGGGACAGAGGCTCTGGAAACACCATATATTTT
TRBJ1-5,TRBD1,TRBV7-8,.,CASSLAAGQENNQPQHF,TGTGCCAGCAGCTTAGCGGCGGGACAGGAGAACAATCAGCCCCAGCATTTT
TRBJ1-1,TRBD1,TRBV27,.,CASKIQGALYTEAFF,TGTGCCAGCAAAATACAGGGGGCTTTGTACACTGAAGCTTTCTTT
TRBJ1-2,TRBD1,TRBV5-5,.,CASSLTGVRVGYTF,TGTGCCAGCAGCTTAACAGGGGTGCGGGTTGGCTACACCTTC
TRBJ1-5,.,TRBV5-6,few,CASSLSDSVVPQHF,TGTGCCAGCAGCTTGAGCGACAGCGTCGTGCCCCAGCATTTT
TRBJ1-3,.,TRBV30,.,CAWSRGENTIYF,TGTGCCTGGAGCCGTGGGGAGAACACCATATATTTT
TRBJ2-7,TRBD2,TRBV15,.,CATSSVAGYEQYF,TGTGCCACCAGCAGCGTAGCGGGATACGAGCAGTACTTC
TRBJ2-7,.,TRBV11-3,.,CASSFSQEDYEQYF,TGTGCCAGCAGCTTCAGTCAGGAGGACTACGAGCAGTACTTC
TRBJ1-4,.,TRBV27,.,CASSSTNEKLFF,TGTGCCAGCAGTTCGACTAATGAAAAACTGTTTTTT
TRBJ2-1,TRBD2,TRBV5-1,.,CASSLAPAGGRGYNEQFF,TGCGCCAGCAGCTTGGCCCCAGCGGGGGGGCGGGGATACAATGAGCAGTTCTTC
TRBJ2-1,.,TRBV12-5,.,CASGLPTGPPGNEQFF,TGTGCTAGTGGTTTGCCAACTGGCCCCCCGGGTAATGAGCAGTTCTTC
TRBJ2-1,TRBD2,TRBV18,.,CASSPGLADNEQFF,TGTGCCAGCTCCCCGGGACTAGCGGACAATGAGCAGTTCTTC
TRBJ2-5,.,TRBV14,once,CASSQGGGGGETQYF,TGTGCCAGCAGCCAAGGGGGAGGGGGTGGAGAGACCCAGTACTTC
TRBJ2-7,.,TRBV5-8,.,CASSLLREERYEQYF,TGTGCCAGCAGCTTGTTGAGGGAGGAACGATACGAGCAGTACTTC
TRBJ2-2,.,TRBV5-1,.,CASSLLSPKVSGELFF,TGCGCCAGCAGCTTGTTGAGCCCCAAAGTATCCGGGGAGCTGTTTTTT
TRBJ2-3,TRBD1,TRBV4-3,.,CASSHPGQGPYF,TGCGCCAGCAGCCATCCCGGACAGGGCCCGTATTTT
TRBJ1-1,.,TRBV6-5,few,CASSYGARSGTEAFF,TGTGCCAGCAGTTACGGGGCCCGATCCGGCACTGAAGCTTTCTTT
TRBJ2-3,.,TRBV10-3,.,CAIREPGHLLPSTDTQYF,TGTGCCATCAGGGAACCGGGACACTTATTACCTAGCACAGATACGCAGTATTTT
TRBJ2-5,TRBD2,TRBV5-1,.,CASSSRPPSSGTLQETQYF,TGCGCCAGCAGCTCACGACCCCCCTCAAGCGGGACGCTCCAAGAGACCCAGTACTTC
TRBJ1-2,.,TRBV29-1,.,CSVAQYGYTF,TGCAGCGTTGCCCAGTATGGCTACACCTTC
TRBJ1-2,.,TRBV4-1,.,CASSQVGTGNGYTF,TGCGCCAGCAGCCAAGTAGGCACAGGGAATGGCTACACCTTC
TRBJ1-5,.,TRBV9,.,CASSVSDGENQPQHF,TGTGCCAGCAGCGTGTCCGACGGGGAAAATCAGCCCCAGCATTTT
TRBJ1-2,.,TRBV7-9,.,CSSSLGLGAGNYGYTF,TGTTCCAGCAGCTTAGGACTTGGGGCCGGGAACTATGGCTACACCTTC
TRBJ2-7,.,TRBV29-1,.,CSFFKQKAAYEQYF,TGCAGCTTTTTCAAGCAGAAGGCGGCATACGAGCAGTACTTC
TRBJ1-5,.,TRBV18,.,CASSGQSNQPQHF,TGTGCCAGCTCTGGACAGAGCAATCAGCCCCAGCATTTT
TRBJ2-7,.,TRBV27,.,CASSSPFLYEQYF,TGTGCCAGCAGTTCCCCGTTTCTCTACGAGCAGTACTTC
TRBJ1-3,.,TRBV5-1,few,CASSFDPPGVAGNTIYF,TGCGCCAGCAGCTTCGATCCCCCAGGGGTTGCTGGAAACACCATATATTTT
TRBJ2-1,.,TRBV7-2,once,CASKPMGWEQFF,TGTGCCAGCAAACCCATGGGCTGGGAGCAGTTCTTC
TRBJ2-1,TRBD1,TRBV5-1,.,CASSLQQGHEQFF,TGCGCCAGCAGCTTGCAACAGGGGCATGAGCAGTTCTTC
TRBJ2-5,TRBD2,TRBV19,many,CASSPQTSGGKETQYF,TGTGCCAGTAGTCCGCAAACTAGCGGGGGAAAAGAGACCCAGTACTTC
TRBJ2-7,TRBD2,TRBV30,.,CAWSVRLAGVVSYEQYF,TGTGCCTGGAGTGTACGTCTAGCGGGAGTAGTCTCCTACGAGCAGTACTTC
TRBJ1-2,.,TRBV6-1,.,CASSELRFTNYGYTF,TGTGCCAGCAGTGAATTGAGGTTTACTAACTATGGCTACACCTTC
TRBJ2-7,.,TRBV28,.,CASSAPTGRGYEQYF,TGTGCCAGCAGTGCCCCCACGGGCAGGGGCTACGAGCAGTACTTC
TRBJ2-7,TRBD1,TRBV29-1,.,CSVEEGTGVGEQYF,TGCAGCGTTGAAGAAGGGACAGGGGTCGGTGAGCAGTACTTC
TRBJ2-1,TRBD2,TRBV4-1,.,CASSQASGRDEQFF,TGCGCCAGCAGCCAAGCTAGCGGGAGGGATGAGCAGTTCTTC
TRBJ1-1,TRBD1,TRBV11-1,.,CASSLAEGQGGAEAFF,TGTGCCAGCAGCTTAGCCGAGGGACAGGGGGGGGCTGAAGCTTTCTTT
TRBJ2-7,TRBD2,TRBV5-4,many,CASSIGGTYEQYF,TGTGCCAGCAGCATCGGGGGGACCTACGAGCAGTACTTC
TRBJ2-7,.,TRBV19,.,CASSMGGLTYEQYF,TGTGCCAGTAGTATGGGCGGGCTAACTTACGAGCAGTACTTC
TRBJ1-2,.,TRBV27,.,CATTGGGGYTF,TGTGCCACCACGGGGGGAGGTGGCTACACCTTC
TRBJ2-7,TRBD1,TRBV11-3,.,CASSSGQPYEQYF,TGTGCCAGCAGCTCGGGACAGCCCTACGAGCAGTACTTC
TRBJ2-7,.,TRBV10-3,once,CAISGRDEQYF,TGTGCCATCAGTGGCCGGGACGAGCAGTACTTC
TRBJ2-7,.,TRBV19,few,CASSRGWESYEQYF,TGTGCCAGTAGCCGGGGTTGGGAATCCTACGAGCAGTACTTC
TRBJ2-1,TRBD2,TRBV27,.,CASSRNSGFSYNEQFF,TGTGCCAGCAGTCGCAATAGCGGGTTCTCCTACAATGAGCAGTTCTTC
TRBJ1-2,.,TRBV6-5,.,CASSPTVGGYTF,TGTGCCAGCAGCCCGACAGTGGGTGGCTACACCTTC
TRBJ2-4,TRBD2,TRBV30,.,CAWIWRGIAKNIQYF,TGTGCCTGGATTTGGCGGGGGATAGCCAAAAACATTCAGTACTTC
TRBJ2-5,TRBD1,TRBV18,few,CASSQGQGGAETQYF,TGTGCCAGCTCACAGGGACAGGGGGGAGCGGAGACCCAGTACTTC
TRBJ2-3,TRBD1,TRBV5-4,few,CASSLRTGGDTDTQYF,TGTGCCAGCAGCTTGAGGACAGGGGGCGATACAGATACGCAGTATTTT
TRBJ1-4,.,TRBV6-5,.,CASRDHGQNNEKLFF,TGTGCCAGCAGGGACCACGGACAGAATAATGAAAAACTGTTTTTT
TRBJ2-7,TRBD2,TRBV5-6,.,CASSLLGGSDYEQYF,TGTGCCAGCAGCTTGCTAGGCGGGAGTGACTACGAGCAGTACTTC